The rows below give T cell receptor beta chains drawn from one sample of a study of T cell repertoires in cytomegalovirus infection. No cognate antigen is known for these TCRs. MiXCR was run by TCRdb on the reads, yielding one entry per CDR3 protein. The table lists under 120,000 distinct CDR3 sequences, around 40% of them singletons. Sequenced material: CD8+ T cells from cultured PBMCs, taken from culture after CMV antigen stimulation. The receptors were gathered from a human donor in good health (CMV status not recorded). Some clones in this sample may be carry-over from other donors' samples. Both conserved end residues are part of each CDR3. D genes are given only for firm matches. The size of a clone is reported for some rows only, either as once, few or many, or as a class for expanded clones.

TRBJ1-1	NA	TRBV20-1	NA	TGCAGTGCTAGAGGGGAGGGGAACACTGAAGCTTTCTTT	CSARGEGNTEAFF
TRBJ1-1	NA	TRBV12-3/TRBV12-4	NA	TGTGCCAGCAGTTTCCCCCCGAGTGAAGCTTTCTTT	CASSFPPSEAFF
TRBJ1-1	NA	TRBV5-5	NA	TGTGCCAGCAGCTCGCTATTAGGGAACACTGAAGCTTTCTTT	CASSSLLGNTEAFF
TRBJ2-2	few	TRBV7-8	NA	TGTGCCAGCAACCGGGCATACACCGGGGAGCTGTTTTTT	CASNRAYTGELFF
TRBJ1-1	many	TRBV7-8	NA	TGTGCCAGCAGCTTAGGGTTCGGAGCAATGAACACTGAAGCTTTCTTT	CASSLGFGAMNTEAFF
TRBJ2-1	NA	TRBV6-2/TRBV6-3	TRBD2	TGTGCCAGCAGTAATCGACTAGCGGGGCGGTGGGAGCAGTTCTTC	CASSNRLAGRWEQFF
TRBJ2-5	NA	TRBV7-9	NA	TGTGCCAGCAGCTCCCGACAGAACCAAGAGACCCAGTACTTC	CASSSRQNQETQYF
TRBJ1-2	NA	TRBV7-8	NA	TGTGCCAGCAGCTTAGCGTACGAGAACTATGGCTACACCTTC	CASSLAYENYGYTF
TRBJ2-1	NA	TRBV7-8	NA	TGTGCCAGCAGCCGGAACAGGGCGGGTGGGCTGGGGTGGAGGGAGCAGTTCTTC	CASSRNRAGGLGWREQFF
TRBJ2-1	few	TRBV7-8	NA	TGTGCCAGCAGCTTAGCTATCGTGGATTCTGAGCAGTTCTTC	CASSLAIVDSEQFF
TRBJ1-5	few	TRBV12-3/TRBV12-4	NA	TGTGCCAGCAGTTTTAAGTGGGGTAGCGATCAGCCCCAGCATTTT	CASSFKWGSDQPQHF
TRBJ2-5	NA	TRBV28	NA	TGTGCCAGCAGTAGGGACTTGTTTGGAGAGACCCAGTACTTC	CASSRDLFGETQYF
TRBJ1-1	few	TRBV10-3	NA	TGTGCCATCAGTGAGTCGCCAGTCATGAACACTGAAGCTTTCTTT	CAISESPVMNTEAFF
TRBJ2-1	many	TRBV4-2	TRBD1	TGTGCCAGCAGCCATCGACAGGGGGCTTATGAGCAGTTCTTC	CASSHRQGAYEQFF
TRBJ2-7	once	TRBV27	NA	TGTGCCAGCAGTTTAGATCGGGGGACAGCCTACGAGCAGTACTTC	CASSLDRGTAYEQYF
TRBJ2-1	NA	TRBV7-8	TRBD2	TGTGCCAGCAGCTTCAGCGGGGGGGCCATTGAGCAGTTCTTC	CASSFSGGAIEQFF
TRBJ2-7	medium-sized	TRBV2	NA	TGTGCCAGCAGTGGGGCCGAGCAGTACTTC	CASSGAEQYF
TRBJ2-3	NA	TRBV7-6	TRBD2	TGTGCCAGCAGCCTCGAAGGACTAGCGGAAACAGATACGCAGTATTTT	CASSLEGLAETDTQYF
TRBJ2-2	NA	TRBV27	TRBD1	TGTGCCAGCAGTTTTTCCGGACAGGGACCCACCGGGGAGCTGTTTTTT	CASSFSGQGPTGELFF
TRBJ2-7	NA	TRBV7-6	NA	TGTGCCAGCAGCCTCACGGGCAGCGAGCAGTACTTC	CASSLTGSEQYF
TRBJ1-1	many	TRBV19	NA	TGTGCCAGCAGTGGGGGGGTCACTGAAGCTTTCTTT	CASSGGVTEAFF
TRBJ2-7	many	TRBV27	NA	TGTGCCAGCAGCGATACCGGGACTGGGCTTTTCGAGCAGTACTTC	CASSDTGTGLFEQYF
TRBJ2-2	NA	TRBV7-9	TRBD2	TGTGCCAGCAGCTTAGGACTAGCGGGGACCACCGGGGAGCTGTTTTTT	CASSLGLAGTTGELFF
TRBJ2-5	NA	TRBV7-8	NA	TGTGCCAGCAGCTTAGCGGGGGGACTTCCGGAGACCCAGTACTTC	CASSLAGGLPETQYF
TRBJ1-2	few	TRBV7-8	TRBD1	TGTGCCAGCAGCCTTGGGACAGGGTATGGAGCTAACTATGGCTACACCTTC	CASSLGTGYGANYGYTF
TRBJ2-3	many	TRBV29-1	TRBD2	TGCAGCGTTGACGGGCTAGCGGGCCCGCGGGAGAGCCCGCGGGGGGGCCTGGATACGCAGTATTTT	CSVDGLAGPRESPRGGLDTQYF
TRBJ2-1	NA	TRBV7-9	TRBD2	TGTGCCAGCAGCTTCCCGCGCGGGAGGCTCGATGAGCAGTTCTTC	CASSFPRGRLDEQFF
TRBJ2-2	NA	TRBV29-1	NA	TGCAGCGTTGAGGGGGGGTCAGGGGGCCGCACCGGGGAGCTGTTTTTT	CSVEGGSGGRTGELFF
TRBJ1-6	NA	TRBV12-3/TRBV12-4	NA	TGTGCCAGCAGTTTAGAATTATCAGGGGATAAGAATTCACCCCTCCACTTT	CASSLELSGDKNSPLHF
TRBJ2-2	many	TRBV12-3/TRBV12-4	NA	TGTGCCAGCAGGGCAGGCTTGGGGTCTACGAACACCGGGGAGCTGTTTTTT	CASRAGLGSTNTGELFF
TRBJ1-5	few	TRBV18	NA	TGTGCCAGCTCACCACCGGCGGGACCTGGGCCCCAGCATTTT	CASSPPAGPGPQHF
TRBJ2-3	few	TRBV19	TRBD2	TGTGCCAGTAGTAAAATCGGGGGGAGCACAGATACGCAGTATTTT	CASSKIGGSTDTQYF
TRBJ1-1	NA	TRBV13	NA	TGTGCCAGCAGCTACGACAGACAAGCTTTCTTT	CASSYDRQAFF
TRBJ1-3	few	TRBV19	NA	TGTGCCAGTAGTATCGATGGAAACACCATATATTTT	CASSIDGNTIYF
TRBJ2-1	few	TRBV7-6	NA	TGTGCCAGCACCGAGATGGGTGGGGGCCCAAAACAGAATGAGCAGTTCTTC	CASTEMGGGPKQNEQFF
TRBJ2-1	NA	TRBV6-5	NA	TGTGCCAGCAGTCAAACCCCGGGCGCCTCCTACAATGAGCAGTTCTTC	CASSQTPGASYNEQFF
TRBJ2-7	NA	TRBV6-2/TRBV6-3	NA	TGTGCCAGCGGCCACGAGCAGTACTTC	CASGHEQYF
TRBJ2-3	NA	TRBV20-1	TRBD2	TGCAGTGCTAGGGAGGGACTAGCGGAAACAGATACGCAGTATTTT	CSAREGLAETDTQYF
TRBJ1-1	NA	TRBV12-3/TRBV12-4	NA	TGTGCCAGCAGTTTAGCAGGGCCCACTGAAGCTTTCTTT	CASSLAGPTEAFF
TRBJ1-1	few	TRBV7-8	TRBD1	TGTGCCAGCAGCTTACCGGGACAGGGGAACACTGAAGCTTTCTTT	CASSLPGQGNTEAFF
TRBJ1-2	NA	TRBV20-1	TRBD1	TGCAGTGCTAGACCGGACAGGGTAGAGGTGTATGGCTATGGCTACACCTTC	CSARPDRVEVYGYGYTF